Given below is one T cell receptor beta chain in context. Its specificity is not known. With a J-beta primer mix and a sample-barcoded 5' primer, a second PCR ran about 6 to 11 cycles. In TCRdb, the 5' RACE reads were re-called with MiXCR into one record per CDR3 protein. The sample lists roughly 1.7 million distinct CDR3 sequences; about 35% were seen once. Extractions gave at least 6 micrograms of total RNA per sample. The source of the sample is a study of blood T cells in healthy people across ages. Study in general: About one barcoded beta molecule per two T cells was the capture yield of template switching.

V shed 4 bases and J shed 1 base, with 10 bases lying between them. CDR3 length: 15 residues. Looked up from germline, CDR1 is ENHRY and CDR2 is SYGVKD. The study's findings and limits: Estimates of total diversity, which came from one million sequenced T cells, were considered to be underestimates.

The sequence came from a woman between 25 and 40 years old in good health. Specimen: blood. The V call is TRBV10-3, the J call TRBJ2-2; maybe TRBD2 (5 bases). Here the CDR3 reads CAISAGLLNTGELFF. DNA for the CDR3: TGTGCCATCAGTGCCGGACTGCTGAACACCGGGGAGCTGTTTTTT.